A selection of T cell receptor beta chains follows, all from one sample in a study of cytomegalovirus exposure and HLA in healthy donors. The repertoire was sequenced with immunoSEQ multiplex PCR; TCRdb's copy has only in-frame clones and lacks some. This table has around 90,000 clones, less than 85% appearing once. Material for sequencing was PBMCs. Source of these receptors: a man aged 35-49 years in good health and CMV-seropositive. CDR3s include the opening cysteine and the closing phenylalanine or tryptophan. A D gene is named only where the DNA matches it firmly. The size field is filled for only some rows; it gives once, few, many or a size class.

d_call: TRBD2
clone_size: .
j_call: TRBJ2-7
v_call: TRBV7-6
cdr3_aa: CASSPSGGGYGYEQYF
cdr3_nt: TGTGCCAGCAGCCCCTCCGGCGGGGGGTATGGGTACGAGCAGTACTTC

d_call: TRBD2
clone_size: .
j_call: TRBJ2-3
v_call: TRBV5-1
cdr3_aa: CASSRAGDYLLSTDTQYF
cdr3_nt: TGCGCCAGCAGCCGGGCGGGGGACTACCTCTTAAGCACAGATACGCAGTATTTT

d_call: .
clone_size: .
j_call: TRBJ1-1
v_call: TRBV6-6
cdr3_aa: CASRLGVMAEAFF
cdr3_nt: TGTGCCAGCAGGTTAGGGGTCATGGCTGAAGCTTTCTTT

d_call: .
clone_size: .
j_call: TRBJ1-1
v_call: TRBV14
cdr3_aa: CASSQDLRGRNTEAFF
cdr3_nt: TGTGCCAGCAGCCAAGATCTACGGGGAAGGAACACTGAAGCTTTCTTT

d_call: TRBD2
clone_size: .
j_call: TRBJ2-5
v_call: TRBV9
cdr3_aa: CASSPGGNEETQYF
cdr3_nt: TGTGCCAGCAGCCCGGGGGGGAATGAGGAGACCCAGTACTTC

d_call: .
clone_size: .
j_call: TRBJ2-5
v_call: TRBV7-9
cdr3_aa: CASSPNTGLQETQYF
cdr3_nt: TGTGCCAGCAGCCCTAATACAGGGCTCCAAGAGACCCAGTACTTC

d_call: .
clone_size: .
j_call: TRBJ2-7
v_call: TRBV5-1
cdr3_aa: CASSLRQSAEQYF
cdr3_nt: TGCGCCAGCAGCTTAAGACAGTCGGCCGAGCAGTACTTC

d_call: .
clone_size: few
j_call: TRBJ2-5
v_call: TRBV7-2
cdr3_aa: CASSSSTLETQYF
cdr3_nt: TGTGCCAGCAGCTCTAGCACTCTAGAGACCCAGTACTTC

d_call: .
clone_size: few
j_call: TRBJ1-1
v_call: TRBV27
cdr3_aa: CASSIDSGTSPGEAFF
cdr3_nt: TGTGCCAGCAGTATTGATTCCGGGACATCCCCCGGTGAAGCTTTCTTT

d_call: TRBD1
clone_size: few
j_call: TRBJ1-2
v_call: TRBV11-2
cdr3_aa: CASSSQTGGHYGYTF
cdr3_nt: TGTGCCAGCAGCTCCCAGACAGGGGGCCACTATGGCTACACCTTC

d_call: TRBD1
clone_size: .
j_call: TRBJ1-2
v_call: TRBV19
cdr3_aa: CASRSRDRGLSYGYTF
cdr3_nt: TGTGCCAGTAGAAGCCGGGACAGGGGCTTGAGCTATGGCTACACCTTC

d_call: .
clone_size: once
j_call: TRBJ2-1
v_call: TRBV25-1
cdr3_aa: CASSDGDFNEQFF
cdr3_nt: TGTGCCAGCAGTGACGGTGACTTCAATGAGCAGTTCTTC

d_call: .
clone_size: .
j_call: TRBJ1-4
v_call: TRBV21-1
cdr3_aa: CASSMGLLDEKLFF
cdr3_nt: TGTGCCAGCAGCATGGGCCTGTTGGATGAAAAACTGTTTTTT

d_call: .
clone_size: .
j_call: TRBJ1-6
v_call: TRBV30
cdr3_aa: CAWKGVKNSPLHF
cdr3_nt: TGTGCCTGGAAAGGGGTGAAAAATTCACCCCTCCACTTT

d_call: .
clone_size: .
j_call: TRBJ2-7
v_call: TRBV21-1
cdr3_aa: CASTTRTLTYEQYF
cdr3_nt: TGTGCCAGCACCACTAGGACCCTTACCTACGAGCAGTACTTC

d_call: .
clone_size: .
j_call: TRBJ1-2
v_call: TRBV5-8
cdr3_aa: CASSGRGNYGYTF
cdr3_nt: TGTGCCAGCAGTGGGAGGGGAAACTATGGCTACACCTTC

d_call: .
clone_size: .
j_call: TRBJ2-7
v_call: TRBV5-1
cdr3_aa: CASSFPGMNYEQYF
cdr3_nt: TGCGCCAGCAGCTTTCCGGGAATGAACTACGAGCAGTACTTC

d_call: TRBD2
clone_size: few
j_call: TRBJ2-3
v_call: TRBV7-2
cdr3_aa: CASSFKREGADTQYF
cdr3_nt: TGTGCCAGCAGCTTTAAGCGGGAGGGTGCAGATACGCAGTATTTT

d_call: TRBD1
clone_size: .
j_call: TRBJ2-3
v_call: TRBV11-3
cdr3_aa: CASSLGGAVTDTQYF
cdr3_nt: TGTGCCAGCAGCCTAGGGGGCGCGGTGACAGATACGCAGTATTTT

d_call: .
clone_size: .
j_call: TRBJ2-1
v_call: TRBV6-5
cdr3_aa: CASSYAGEQFF
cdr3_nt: TGTGCCAGCAGTTACGCGGGGGAGCAGTTCTTC

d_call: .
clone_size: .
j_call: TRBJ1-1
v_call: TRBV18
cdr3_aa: CASSPEVSSAEAFF
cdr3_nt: TGTGCCAGCTCACCGGAGGTTTCTAGCGCTGAAGCTTTCTTT

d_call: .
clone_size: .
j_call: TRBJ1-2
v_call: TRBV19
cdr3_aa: CASSIELPGSGYTF
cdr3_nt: TGTGCCAGTAGTATAGAACTTCCGGGGAGCGGCTACACCTTC

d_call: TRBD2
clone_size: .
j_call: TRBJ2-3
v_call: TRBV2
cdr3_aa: CASSPGLATDTQYF
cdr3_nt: TGTGCCAGCAGTCCGGGACTAGCTACGGATACGCAGTATTTT

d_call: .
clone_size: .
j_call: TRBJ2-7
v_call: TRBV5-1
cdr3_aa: CASSLSGQWYEQYF
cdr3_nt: TGCGCCAGCAGCTTGTCCGGACAGTGGTACGAGCAGTACTTC

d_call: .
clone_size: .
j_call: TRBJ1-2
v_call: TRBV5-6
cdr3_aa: CASSPRAESLAGPGYTF
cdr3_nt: TGTGCCAGCAGCCCAAGGGCTGAATCTTTGGCAGGGCCTGGCTACACCTTC

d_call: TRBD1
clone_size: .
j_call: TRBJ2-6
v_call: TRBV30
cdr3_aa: CAHGQGSTGANVLTF
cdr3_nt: TGTGCCCACGGACAGGGGAGCACTGGGGCCAACGTCCTGACTTTC

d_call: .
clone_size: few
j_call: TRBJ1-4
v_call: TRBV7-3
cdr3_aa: CASSARTLEKLFF
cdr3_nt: TGTGCCAGCAGCGCGAGGACACTTGAAAAACTGTTTTTT

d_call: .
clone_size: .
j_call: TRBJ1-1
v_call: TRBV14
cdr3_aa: CASSPDPQGRTEAFF
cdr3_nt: TGTGCCAGCAGCCCTGATCCTCAGGGGCGGACTGAAGCTTTCTTT

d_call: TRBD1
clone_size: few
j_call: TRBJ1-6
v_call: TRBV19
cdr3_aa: CASSVRGQRTYNSPLHF
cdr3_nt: TGTGCCAGTAGTGTCAGGGGACAGAGGACCTATAATTCACCCCTCCACTTT

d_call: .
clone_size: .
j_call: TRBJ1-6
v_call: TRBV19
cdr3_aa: CASSAQGSNSPLHF
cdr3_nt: TGTGCCAGTAGTGCACAGGGCTCGAATTCACCCCTCCACTTT

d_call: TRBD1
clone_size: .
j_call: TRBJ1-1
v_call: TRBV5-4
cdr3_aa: CASSSGTGVTEAFF
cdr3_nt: TGTGCCAGCAGTTCCGGGACAGGGGTTACTGAAGCTTTCTTT

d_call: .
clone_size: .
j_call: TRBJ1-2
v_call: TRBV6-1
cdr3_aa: CASSRVGYGYTF
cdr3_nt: TGTGCCAGCAGCAGGGTAGGCTATGGCTACACCTTC

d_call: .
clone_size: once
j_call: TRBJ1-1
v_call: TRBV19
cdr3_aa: CASSAAGGTEAFF
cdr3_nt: TGTGCCAGTAGTGCGGCGGGGGGCACTGAAGCTTTCTTT

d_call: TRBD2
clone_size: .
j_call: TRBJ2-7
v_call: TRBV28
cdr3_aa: CASSLLQRDPYEQYF
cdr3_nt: TGTGCCAGCAGTTTATTGCAGCGGGACCCCTACGAGCAGTACTTC

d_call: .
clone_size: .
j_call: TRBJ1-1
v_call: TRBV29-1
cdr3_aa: CSVEGEGVYTEAFF
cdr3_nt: TGCAGCGTTGAAGGCGAGGGTGTATACACTGAAGCTTTCTTT

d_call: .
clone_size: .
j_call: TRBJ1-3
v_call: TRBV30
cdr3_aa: CAWSVQQGLGNTIYF
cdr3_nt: TGTGCCTGGAGTGTACAGCAGGGACTTGGAAACACCATATATTTT

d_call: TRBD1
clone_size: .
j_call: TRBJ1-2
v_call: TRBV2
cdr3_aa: CASSESGGYLGYTF
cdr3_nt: TGTGCCAGCAGTGAATCAGGGGGGTATTTAGGCTACACCTTC

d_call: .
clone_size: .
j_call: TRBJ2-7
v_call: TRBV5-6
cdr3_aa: CASSSTAIYEQYF
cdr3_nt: TGTGCCAGCAGCTCGACTGCCATCTACGAGCAGTACTTC

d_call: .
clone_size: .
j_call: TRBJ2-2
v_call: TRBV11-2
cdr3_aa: CASSLTGIGELFF
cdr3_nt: TGTGCCAGCAGCTTAACAGGGATCGGGGAGCTGTTTTTT

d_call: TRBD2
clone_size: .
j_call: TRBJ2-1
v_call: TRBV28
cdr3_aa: CASSPTLGTSGGESYNEQFF
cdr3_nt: TGTGCCAGCAGTCCGACTCTAGGGACTAGCGGAGGCGAGTCCTACAATGAGCAGTTCTTC

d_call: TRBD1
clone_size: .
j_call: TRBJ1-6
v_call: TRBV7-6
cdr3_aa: CASSRGTGGYNSPLHF
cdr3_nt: TGTGCCAGCAGCCGAGGGACAGGGGGATATAATTCACCCCTCCACTTT

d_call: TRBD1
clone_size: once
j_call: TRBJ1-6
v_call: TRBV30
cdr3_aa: CAWTKTGRNSPLHF
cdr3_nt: TGTGCCTGGACTAAGACAGGGAGGAATTCACCCCTCCACTTT

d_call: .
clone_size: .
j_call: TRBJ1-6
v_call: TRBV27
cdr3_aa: CASSLASSYNSPLHF
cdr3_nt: TGTGCCAGCAGTTTAGCGAGCTCCTATAATTCACCCCTCCACTTT

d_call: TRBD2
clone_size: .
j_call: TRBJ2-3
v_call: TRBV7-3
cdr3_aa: CASSLNGPTSGGTDTQYF
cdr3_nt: TGTGCCAGCAGCTTAAATGGCCCAACTAGCGGGGGGACAGATACGCAGTATTTT

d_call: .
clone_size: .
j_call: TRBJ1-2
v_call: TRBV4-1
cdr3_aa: CASSLQGNYGYTF
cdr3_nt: TGCGCCAGCAGCCTCCAGGGGAACTATGGCTACACCTTC

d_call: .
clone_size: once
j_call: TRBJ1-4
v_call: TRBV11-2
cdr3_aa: CASSLDRPGGVGREKLFF
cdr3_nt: TGTGCCAGCAGCTTAGATCGCCCGGGGGGGGTTGGGCGTGAAAAACTGTTTTTT

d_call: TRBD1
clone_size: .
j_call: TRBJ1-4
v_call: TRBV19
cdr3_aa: CASSPQGVYEKLFF
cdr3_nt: TGTGCCAGTAGCCCCCAGGGGGTTTATGAAAAACTGTTTTTT

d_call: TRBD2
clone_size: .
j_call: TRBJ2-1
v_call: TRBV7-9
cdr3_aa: CASSPPSSGRAGEQFF
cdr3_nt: TGTGCCAGCAGCCCCCCCTCTAGCGGGAGGGCCGGAGAGCAGTTCTTC

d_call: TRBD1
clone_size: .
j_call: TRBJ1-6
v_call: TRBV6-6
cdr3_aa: CASSKDRGKSSPLHF
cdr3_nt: TGTGCCAGCAGTAAGGACAGGGGCAAGAGTTCACCCCTCCACTTT

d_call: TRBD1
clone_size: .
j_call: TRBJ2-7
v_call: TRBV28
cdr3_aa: CASEPGQTYEQYF
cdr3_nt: TGTGCCAGCGAGCCGGGACAGACCTACGAGCAGTACTTC

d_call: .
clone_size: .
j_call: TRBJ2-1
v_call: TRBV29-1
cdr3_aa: CSVVLARAGFYNEQFF
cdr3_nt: TGCAGCGTTGTGCTGGCCAGGGCGGGGTTCTACAATGAGCAGTTCTTC

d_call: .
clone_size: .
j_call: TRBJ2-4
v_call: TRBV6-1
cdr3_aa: CASSRTEIHIQYF
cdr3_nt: TGTGCCAGCAGTCGGACAGAGATTCATATTCAGTACTTC

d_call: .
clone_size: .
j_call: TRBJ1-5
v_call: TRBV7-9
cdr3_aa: CASSPAGGHQPQHF
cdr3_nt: TGTGCCAGCAGCCCCGCTGGGGGCCATCAGCCCCAGCATTTT